Reported below is one T cell receptor beta chain. Its antigen is undetermined. Germline lookup yields CDR1 SQVTM and CDR2 ANQGSEA. Trimming took off 5 bases at V and 3 bases at J, with 13 bases between the two ends. The length of the CDR3 is 13 residues. The data were obtained in a study of siplizumab effects on memory and regulatory T cells. Approximately 98,000 TCR templates per sample were assayed. The assay was immunoSEQ multiplex PCR, and TCRdb's table has in-frame clones only and misses some. The sample yields about 97,000 clones, approximately 90% seen once. Overall study results and limits: Among alloreactive clones, only a minor fraction mapped to unstimulated subsets.

The sequence derives from a human donor in good health. This chain uses TRBV29-1 with TRBJ1-2; D unclear. The sequencing sample was made of CD4+ T cells sorted from blood. The DNA of the CDR3 is TGCAGCGTTAAAGTCGTCGGCGACTATGGCTACACCTTC. It codes for CSVKVVGDYGYTF.